The T cell receptor beta chain under discussion was sequenced for a study of graft-versus-host responses after intestinal transplantation. For the study at large: Each recipient received a multivisceral, liver-intestinal, or isolated intestinal graft.

Per the germline V gene, CDR1 is MGHRA and CDR2 is YSYEKL. CDR3 length: 14 residues. V lost 4 bases and J 0 bases, leaving 10 bases between the germline ends. The study, taken as a whole, reports: The study associated peak circulating GvH clone levels with early post-transplant HvG declines.

About this clone itself: Its antigen is not known.

The assay was immunoSEQ multiplex PCR, and TCRdb's table has in-frame clones only and misses some. Here the sample spans 70,000 to 80,000 clones, about nine tenths being singletons. The TCR was taken from a human donor who received an intestinal transplant. The source material was unstimulated CD8+ T cells sorted from spleen or lymph node cells, sampled before intestinal transplant. V usage is TRBV4-1 and J usage is TRBJ2-7; D might be TRBD2 (6 bases). The CDR3, as DNA: TGCGCCAGCAGCCTTCCCGGGAGCTCCTACGAGCAGTACTTC. This translates into CASSLPGSSYEQYF.